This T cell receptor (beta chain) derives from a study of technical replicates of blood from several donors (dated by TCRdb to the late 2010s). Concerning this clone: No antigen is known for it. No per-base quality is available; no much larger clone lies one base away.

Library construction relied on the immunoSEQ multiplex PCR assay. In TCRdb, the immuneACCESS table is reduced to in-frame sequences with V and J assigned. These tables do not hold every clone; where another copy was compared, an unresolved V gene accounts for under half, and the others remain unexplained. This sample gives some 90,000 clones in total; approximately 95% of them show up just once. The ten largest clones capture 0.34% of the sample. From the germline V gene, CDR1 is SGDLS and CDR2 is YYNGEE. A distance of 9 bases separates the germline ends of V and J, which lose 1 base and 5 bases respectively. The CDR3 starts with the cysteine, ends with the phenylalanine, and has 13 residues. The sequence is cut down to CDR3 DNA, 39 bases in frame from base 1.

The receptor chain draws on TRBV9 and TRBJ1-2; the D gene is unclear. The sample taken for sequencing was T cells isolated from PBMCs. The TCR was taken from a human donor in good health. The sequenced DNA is TGTGCCAGCAGCGTAAATAACGGTTATGGCTACACCTTC. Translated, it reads CASSVNNGYGYTF.